Listed here are 18 T cell receptor beta chains from one sample, sequenced in a study of cytomegalovirus exposure and HLA in healthy donors. The data were produced by immunoSEQ multiplex PCR, yet TCRdb's version contains in-frame clones alone and is incomplete. In the table there are 150,000 to 200,000 clones, roughly 96% of which are singletons. The sequencing sample was made of PBMCs. The receptors were gathered from a woman in her late teens or twenties in good health and CMV-seronegative.

The V and J genes are TRBV10-3 and TRBJ1-1; D is possibly TRBD1 (5 bases). Germline CDR1 and CDR2: ENHRY and SYGVKD. The CDR3 totals 12 residues. Trimming took off 8 bases at V and 5 bases at J, with 12 bases between the two ends. The DNA of the CDR3 is TGTGCCATCGCGGGGGGTTTAACTGAAGCTTTCTTT. It yields the protein CAIAGGLTEAFF.

V usage is TRBV7-2 and J usage is TRBJ1-1; D not certain. Germline assignment: CDR1 SGHTA and CDR2 FQGNSA. The V gene lost 3 bases and the J gene lost 6 bases, with 11 bases spanning the gap. The CDR3 extends over 13 amino acids. DNA of the CDR3: TGTGCCAGCAGCTTCCGGACTACAGCTGAAGCTTTCTTT. Its protein product is CASSFRTTAEAFF.

The chain recombines TRBV19 with TRBJ2-1, with 7 bases matching TRBD2. CDR1 and CDR2 (germline): LNHDA, SQIVND (reference sequence). The CDR3 is made up of 16 amino acids. V was pared by 4 bases and J by 0 bases, with 6 bases of the junction left unmatched. CDR3 region: CASSTNGGSSYNEQFF. In nucleotides, the CDR3 is TGTGCCAGTAGTACAAACGGGGGGAGCTCCTACAATGAGCAGTTCTTC.

The chain couples TRBV6-6 to TRBJ1-2; D is ambiguous. Trimming left V 2 bases short and J 2 bases short, with 9 bases between. Germline V gene lookup returns CDR1 MNHNY and CDR2 SVGAGI (reference sequence). The CDR3 sequence is 14 residues long. The CDR3 loop reads CASSYQVQNYGYTF. The CDR3, as DNA: TGTGCCAGCAGTTACCAGGTCCAAAACTATGGCTACACCTTC.

This clone has only a few counts. The rearrangement links TRBV2 to TRBJ1-2; no reliable D call. The germline gives CDR1 SNHLY, CDR2 FYNNEI. V gave up 2 bases and J gave up 8 bases, with 12 bases separating them. This CDR3 region has 13 residues. The CDR3 DNA reads TGTGCCAGCAGTGAAATCAACGGGAGGGGCTACACCTTC. Translating it yields CASSEINGRGYTF.

The chain is built from TRBV28 and TRBJ1-4; D gene ambiguous. This CDR3 comprises 16 residues. The V gene's germline CDR1 is MDHEN and CDR2 SYDVKM. V was shortened by 5 bases and J by 0 bases, with 13 bases between the two germline ends. The DNA for the CDR3 is TGTGCCAGCAGTCTTTACCTGGGCGCAACTAATGAAAAACTGTTTTTT. Protein product: CASSLYLGATNEKLFF. Variable domain in full (rest from reference TRBV28 and TRBJ1-4): DVKVTQSSRYLVKRTGEKVFLECVQDMDHENMFWYRQDPGLGLRLIYFSYDVKMKEKGDIPEGYSVSREKKERFSLILESASTNQTSMYLCASSLYLGATNEKLFFGSGTQLSVL.

This clone was seen just once. The chain has TRBV19 and TRBJ2-4; unclear D gene. Trimming removed 7 bases from V and 0 bases from J, with 13 bases in between. The V gene's germline CDR1 is LNHDA and CDR2 SQIVND (reference sequence). The length of the CDR3 is 15 residues. CDR3 nucleotide sequence: TGTGCCAGTATGGGTCAGGTTCTAGCCAAAAACATTCAGTACTTC. Translated: CASMGQVLAKNIQYF. Full variable domain (rest looked up from reference TRBV19 and TRBJ2-4): DGGITQSPKYLFRKEGQNVTLSCEQNLNHDAMYWYRQDPGQGLRLIYYSQIVNDFQKGDIAEGYSVSREKKESFPLTVTSAQKNPTAFYLCASMGQVLAKNIQYFGAGTRLSVL.

The CDR3 DNA reads TGTGCCAGCAGCCAGCCGGGACAGGGCTACGGCTACACCTTC. Its translation is CASSQPGQGYGYTF. This rearrangement joins TRBV14 to TRBJ1-2; 9 bases align to TRBD1. The CDR3 is 14 residues long. CDR1 and CDR2 from the germline V gene are SGHDN and FVKESK. The trim removed 3 bases at V and 8 bases at J, leaving 7 bases unmatched.

A remark on this clone: A read error may produce the germline difference seen at one junction end. The chain has TRBV2 and TRBJ2-3; D ambiguous. This CDR3 comprises 13 residues. The germline V gene encodes CDR1 SNHLY and CDR2 FYNNEI. The CDR3 coding sequence is TGTGCCAGCATTGAATTAGTAACAGATACGCAGTATTTT. Amino acids: CASIELVTDTQYF.

The chain recombines TRBV6-1 with TRBJ2-7; a weak D match, TRBD2 (5 bases). Trimming took off 6 bases at V and 5 bases at J, with 17 bases between the two ends. The CDR3 is 14 amino acids. The germline gives CDR1 MNHNS, CDR2 SASEGT. The CDR3: CASRARTEAHEQYF. Here the CDR3 DNA reads TGTGCCAGCAGAGCACGGACGGAGGCTCACGAGCAGTACTTC.

The CDR3 loop reads CASSLSGGGAYEQYF. The CDR3 coding sequence is TGTGCCAGCAGTTTAAGCGGGGGGGGCGCCTACGAGCAGTACTTC. The chain couples TRBV28 to TRBJ2-7, with TRBD2 identical over 10 bases. The CDR3 has 15 amino acids. The germline CDR1 and CDR2 sequences are MDHEN and SYDVKM. Germline trimming cut 2 bases from V and 2 bases from J; bases unmatched to any gene: 3.

This chain joins TRBV7-9 and TRBJ1-5, with D unresolved. The CDR3 loop spans 15 amino acids. Germline CDR1 reads SEHNR; CDR2 reads FQNEAQ (reference sequence). V shed 5 bases and J shed 4 bases, with 15 bases lying between them. CDR3 coding DNA: TGTGCCAGCAGCCCATCCCAGGATTCTAATCAGCCCCAGCATTTT. As protein: CASSPSQDSNQPQHF. The full variable domain, its missing parts supplied by reference TRBV7-9 and TRBJ1-5, is DTGVSQNPRHKITKRGQNVTFRCDPISEHNRLYWYRQTLGQGPEFLTYFQNEAQLEKSRLLSDRFSAERPKGSFSTLEIQRTEQGDSAMYLCASSPSQDSNQPQHFGDGTRLSIL.

The chain is built from TRBV7-3 and TRBJ2-1; TRBD1 aligns across 10 bases. The CDR3 is made up of 19 amino acids. The V gene's germline CDR1 is SGHTA and CDR2 FQGTGA. V was clipped by 5 bases and J by 4 bases; unmatched bases: 17. CDR3 DNA: TGTGCCAGCAGCCCACTACCCTTACGACAGGGGGCTCGGTACAATGAGCAGTTCTTC. Its translation: CASSPLPLRQGARYNEQFF.

The chain joins TRBV29-1 to TRBJ2-2; a weak D match, TRBD2 (5 bases). The germline V gene has CDR1 SQVTM and CDR2 ANQGSEA. The CDR3 totals 14 residues. V was pared by 4 bases and J by 5 bases, with 14 bases between. The CDR3 coding sequence is TGCAGCGTTGCGTTCGGGATCGGAACCGGGGAGCTGTTTTTT. Translating gives CSVAFGIGTGELFF.

About this clone itself: A read error may produce the germline difference seen at one junction end. The chain recombines TRBV9 with TRBJ2-3; TRBD2 matches 11 bases. CDR1 and CDR2 from the germline V gene are SGDLS and YYNGEE. CDR3 length: 13 amino acids. CDR3 loop: CASSIPSGGPPSF. Here the CDR3 DNA reads TGTGCCAGCAGCATTCCTAGCGGGGGGCCCCCCTCCTTT.

The chain recombines TRBV9 with TRBJ1-3, with a tentative D call TRBD1 (5 bases). Trimming left V 0 bases short and J 0 bases short, with 16 bases between. Germline V gene lookup returns CDR1 SGDLS and CDR2 YYNGEE. This CDR3 is 18 amino acids long. The CDR3 DNA is TGTGCCAGCAGCGTAGAAAGACAGTCCTCCAGCTCTGGAAACACCATATATTTT. It codes for CASSVERQSSSSGNTIYF.

The rearrangement links TRBV19 to TRBJ2-5, with D maybe TRBD1 (5 bases). Per the germline V gene, CDR1 is LNHDA and CDR2 is SQIVND (reference sequence). Trimming left V 6 bases short and J 2 bases short, with 16 bases between. The CDR3 length is 15 residues. CDR3 bases: TGTGCCAGTAGATCCCTAGGTAGGGGACAAGAGACCCAGTACTTC. It specifies CASRSLGRGQETQYF.

The chain joins TRBV6-5 to TRBJ2-1, with a possible D match to TRBD1 (5 bases). CDR1 is MNHEY and CDR2 is SVGAGI in the germline V gene. The V end lost 0 bases, the J end lost 5 bases, and 11 bases lay between the germline ends. The CDR3 contains 15 residues. The CDR3 DNA is TGTGCCAGCAGTTACTCCCAGGGCCTGGACAATGAGCAGTTCTTC. Its translation: CASSYSQGLDNEQFF.